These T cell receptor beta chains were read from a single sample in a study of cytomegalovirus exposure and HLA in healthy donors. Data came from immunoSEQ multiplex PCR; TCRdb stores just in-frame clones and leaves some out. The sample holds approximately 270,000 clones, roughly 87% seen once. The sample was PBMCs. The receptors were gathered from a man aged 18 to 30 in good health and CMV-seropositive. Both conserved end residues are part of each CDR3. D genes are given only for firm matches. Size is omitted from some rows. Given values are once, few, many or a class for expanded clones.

CASSLWRNQPQHF,TGTGCCAGCAGTTTATGGCGAAATCAGCCCCAGCATTTT,NA,TRBJ1-5,13,TRBV27,NA
CASTPGQKNQPQHF,TGTGCCAGTACCCCGGGACAGAAAAATCAGCCCCAGCATTTT,NA,TRBJ1-5,14,TRBV19,TRBD1
CASSSRSGRGYQETQYF,TGTGCCAGCAGCTCCCGTAGCGGGAGGGGGTACCAAGAGACCCAGTACTTC,NA,TRBJ2-5,17,TRBV11-3,TRBD2
CAWSNAGEQFF,TGTGCCTGGAGCAACGCGGGGGAGCAGTTCTTC,NA,TRBJ2-1,11,TRBV30,NA
CASSSSGQTYGYTF,TGTGCCAGCAGCTCTTCAGGACAGACCTATGGCTACACCTTC,NA,TRBJ1-2,14,TRBV27,NA
CASRPGPTGYGYTF,TGTGCCAGCAGACCCGGGCCTACTGGCTATGGCTACACCTTC,NA,TRBJ1-2,14,TRBV2,NA
CASSLYSTLRQGRRYGCTF,TGTGCCAGCAGTCTCTATTCCACTTTACGACAGGGGAGGAGGTATGGCTGCACCTTC,NA,TRBJ1-2,19,TRBV28,TRBD1
CASSPGQGAPGANVLTF,TGTGCCAGTAGTCCAGGACAGGGGGCGCCTGGGGCCAACGTCCTGACTTTC,NA,TRBJ2-6,17,TRBV19,TRBD1
CASSRLAGASVNEQFF,TGCGCCAGCAGCAGGCTAGCGGGAGCCTCCGTCAATGAGCAGTTCTTC,NA,TRBJ2-1,16,TRBV5-1,TRBD2
CASSRGRGYGYTF,TGTGCCAGCAGTAGGGGACGGGGCTATGGCTACACCTTC,NA,TRBJ1-2,13,TRBV6-5,NA
CASSTSGQGVPETQYF,TGTGCCAGCAGCACCTCGGGACAGGGAGTTCCAGAGACCCAGTACTTC,NA,TRBJ2-5,16,TRBV11-3,TRBD1
CASRPSGSPLYEQYF,TGTGCCAGCAGGCCGAGCGGATCCCCCCTCTACGAGCAGTACTTC,once,TRBJ2-7,15,TRBV6-5,NA
CSVESNTEAFF,TGCAGCGTTGAATCGAACACTGAAGCTTTCTTT,NA,TRBJ1-1,11,TRBV29-1,NA
CASSEGHDTGETQYF,TGTGCCAGCAGTGAAGGGCACGACACGGGGGAGACCCAGTACTTC,NA,TRBJ2-5,15,TRBV6-1,NA
CASSPRTGLYEQYF,TGTGCCAGCAGCCCAAGGACAGGTCTATACGAGCAGTACTTC,NA,TRBJ2-7,14,TRBV14,TRBD1
CSVEKQGLNYGYTF,TGCAGCGTTGAAAAACAGGGATTGAACTATGGCTACACCTTC,NA,TRBJ1-2,14,TRBV29-1,NA
CASSPTDGELFF,TGTGCCAGCTCACCGACCGACGGGGAGCTGTTTTTT,NA,TRBJ2-2,12,TRBV18,NA
CASSIDPRKLEYNEQFF,TGTGCCAGTAGTATAGACCCCCGGAAACTAGAGTACAATGAGCAGTTCTTC,NA,TRBJ2-1,17,TRBV19,NA
CASSDYEQYF,TGTGCCAGCAGTGACTACGAGCAGTACTTC,once,TRBJ2-7,10,TRBV6-1,NA
CASTNRRDASNEKLFF,TGTGCCAGCACCAATAGGAGGGACGCGTCTAATGAAAAACTGTTTTTT,NA,TRBJ1-4,16,TRBV5-6,NA
CASSPGTLVDQPQHF,TGTGCCAGCTCACCCGGGACACTGGTCGATCAGCCCCAGCATTTT,few,TRBJ1-5,15,TRBV18,NA
CASRPTSGSYHEQFF,TGTGCCAGCAGGCCTACTAGCGGGAGCTACCATGAGCAGTTCTTC,NA,TRBJ2-1,15,TRBV6-5,TRBD2
CASSQTPRQGQETQYF,TGTGCCAGCAGCCAAACCCCCCGACAGGGTCAAGAGACCCAGTACTTC,NA,TRBJ2-5,16,TRBV16,TRBD1
CASSLVGPGELFF,TGTGCCAGCAGCTTAGTAGGGCCCGGGGAGCTGTTTTTT,NA,TRBJ2-2,13,TRBV7-9,NA
CASSLGGIPEAFF,TGCGCCAGCAGCTTGGGCGGGATTCCAGAAGCTTTCTTT,few,TRBJ1-1,13,TRBV5-1,NA
CASSVTDRLYEQYF,TGTGCCAGCAGTGTGACGGACAGACTGTACGAGCAGTACTTC,NA,TRBJ2-7,14,TRBV6-1,NA
CASSGDRVGTEAFF,TGTGCCAGTAGCGGCGACAGGGTGGGCACTGAAGCTTTCTTT,NA,TRBJ1-1,14,TRBV19,TRBD1
CASSLSIGTGNTEAFF,TGTGCCAGCAGTTTATCGATTGGGACGGGGAACACTGAAGCTTTCTTT,NA,TRBJ1-1,16,TRBV27,NA